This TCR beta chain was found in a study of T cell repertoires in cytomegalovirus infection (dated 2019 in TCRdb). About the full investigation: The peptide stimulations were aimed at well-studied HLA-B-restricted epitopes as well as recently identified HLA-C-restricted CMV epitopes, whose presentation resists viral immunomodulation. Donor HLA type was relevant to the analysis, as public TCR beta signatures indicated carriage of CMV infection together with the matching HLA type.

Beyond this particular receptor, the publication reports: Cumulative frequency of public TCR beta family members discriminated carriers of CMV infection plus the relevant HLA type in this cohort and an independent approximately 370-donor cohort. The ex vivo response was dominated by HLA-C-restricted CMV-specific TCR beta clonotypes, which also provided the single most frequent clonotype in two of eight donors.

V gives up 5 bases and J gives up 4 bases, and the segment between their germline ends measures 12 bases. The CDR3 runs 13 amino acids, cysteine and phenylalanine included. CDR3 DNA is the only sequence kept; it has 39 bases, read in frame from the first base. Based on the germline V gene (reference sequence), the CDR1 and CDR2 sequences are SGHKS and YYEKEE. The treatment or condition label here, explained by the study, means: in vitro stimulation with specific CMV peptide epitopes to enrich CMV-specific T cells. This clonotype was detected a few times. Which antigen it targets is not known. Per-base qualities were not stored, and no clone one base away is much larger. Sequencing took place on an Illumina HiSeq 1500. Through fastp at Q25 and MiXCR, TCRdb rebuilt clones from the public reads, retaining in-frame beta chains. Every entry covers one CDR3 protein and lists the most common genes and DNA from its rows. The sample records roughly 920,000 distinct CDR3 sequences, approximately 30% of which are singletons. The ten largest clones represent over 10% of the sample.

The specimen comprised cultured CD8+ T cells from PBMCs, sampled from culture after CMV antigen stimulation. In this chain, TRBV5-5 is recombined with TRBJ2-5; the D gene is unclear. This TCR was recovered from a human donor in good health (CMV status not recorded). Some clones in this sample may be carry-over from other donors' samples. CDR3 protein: CASSQTGLETQYF. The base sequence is TGTGCCAGCAGTCAGACTGGATTAGAGACCCAGTACTTC.